These 19 T cell receptor beta chains were all obtained from the same sample, sequenced in a study of shared clonotypes between healthy human individuals. Assay used: immunoSEQ multiplex PCR; TCRdb lists only in-frame clones, some missing. The sample includes about 2.5 million clones, 85% to 95% of them seen just once. The specimen was naive CD4+ T cells from PBMCs. Subset in this sample: CD45RA+ positively selected. The receptors were gathered from a young man in good health. Some clones in this sample may be carry-over from other donors' samples.

The chain carries TRBV7-2 and TRBJ1-1; no clear D. CDR3 length: 14 residues. V lost 2 bases and J lost 2, with 9 bases in between. From germline, CDR1 is SGHTA and CDR2 FQGNSA. CDR3 loop: CASSLITSNTEAFF. CDR3 nucleotides: TGTGCCAGCAGCTTAATAACTTCTAACACTGAAGCTTTCTTT.

The gene calls are TRBV9 and TRBJ2-1; 7 bases align to TRBD2. The CDR3 spans 16 residues. After removal of 0 bases from V and 2 bases from J, the junction contained 5 bases not matched to a gene. CDR1 and CDR2 from the germline V gene are SGDLS and YYNGEE. The CDR3 is CASSVGTLAAYNEQFF. The CDR3 DNA follows: TGTGCCAGCAGCGTAGGAACCCTAGCGGCCTACAATGAGCAGTTCTTC.

This clone has only one observation. Other DNA sequences in this sample translate to the same CDR3. The chain is built from TRBV7-2 and TRBJ1-2; 9 nucleotides line up with TRBD1. The CDR3 consists of 13 residues. The V gene end was trimmed by 5 bases and the J gene end by 5 bases; junction bases not matched to a gene: 3. The V gene's germline CDR1 is SGHTA and CDR2 FQGNSA. The CDR3 DNA sequence: TGTGCCAGCAGCCCCGACAGGGGGTATGGCTACACCTTC. Its protein is CASSPDRGYGYTF.

The chain employs TRBV7-3 and TRBJ2-3, with 11 bases aligning to TRBD2. V lost 5 bases, J lost 1 base, and 5 bases stayed unmatched. Germline V gene lookup returns CDR1 SGHTA and CDR2 FQGTGA. CDR3 length equals 16 residues. The CDR3 region is CASSPLLAGGTDTQYF. CDR3 coding DNA: TGTGCCAGCAGCCCACTACTAGCGGGAGGCACAGATACGCAGTATTTT.

This chain joins TRBV9 and TRBJ2-1; D is unresolved. The CDR3 extends over 14 amino acids. Germline V lookup: CDR1 SGDLS, CDR2 YYNGEE. Trimming cost V 2 bases and J 6 bases, with 12 bases left between them. The CDR3 sequence is CASSVTPWGNEQFF. The CDR3 DNA reads as TGTGCCAGCAGCGTGACCCCCTGGGGCAATGAGCAGTTCTTC.

Notes on this clone: This sample also contains other DNA sequences that code for the same CDR3. The gene calls are TRBV4-2 and TRBJ2-5; 11 bases map to TRBD2. The CDR3 loop spans 15 amino acids. The junction had 2 bases not matched to a gene; V was cut back by 1 base and J by 4 bases. Germline V gives CDR1 LGHNA, CDR2 YNFKEQ. The CDR3 sequence: CASSQGLAGGETQYF. CDR3 nucleotide sequence: TGTGCCAGCAGCCAAGGTCTAGCGGGAGGAGAGACCCAGTACTTC.

Concerning this clone: The sample contains more than one DNA sequence encoding this CDR3. The chain recombines TRBV19 with TRBJ1-1; D is uncertain. This CDR3 has 13 residues. In germline, CDR1 is LNHDA, CDR2 SQIVND (reference sequence). V lost 6 bases to trimming and J lost 0 bases, with 8 bases between them. DNA of the CDR3: TGTGCCAGTAGCCGCACATTGAACACTGAAGCTTTCTTT. This translates into CASSRTLNTEAFF.

This clone was detected only a few times. In the same sample, other DNA sequences code for this CDR3. The rearrangement joins TRBV6-1 to TRBJ1-1, with 11 bases that match TRBD1. V was clipped by 6 bases and J by 3 bases; unmatched bases: 0. The CDR3 is made up of 13 amino acids. CDR1 and CDR2 from the germline V gene are MNHNS and SASEGT. The CDR3 DNA reads TGTGCCAGCAGGGGACAGGGGGACACTGAAGCTTTCTTT. This translates into CASRGQGDTEAFF.

The chain joins TRBV6-5 to TRBJ1-2, with 8 bases identical to TRBD1. CDR3 length: 12 amino acids. Germline V gene data show CDR1 as MNHEY and CDR2 as SVGAGI. V gave up 7 bases and J gave up 6 bases; unmatched junction bases: 4. The CDR3 region is CASTLQGDGYTF. The CDR3, as DNA: TGTGCCAGCACCCTACAGGGGGATGGCTACACCTTC.

The rearrangement uses TRBV7-7 and TRBJ2-3; D is perhaps TRBD2 (5 bases). The V gene lost 3 bases and the J gene lost 4 bases, with 8 bases spanning the gap. The germline CDR1 and CDR2 sequences are SSHAT and FNYEAQ (reference sequence). The CDR3 spans 13 residues. The CDR3 region is CASSFRTADTQYF. In nucleotides, the CDR3 is TGTGCCAGCAGCTTCCGGACTGCAGATACGCAGTATTTT.

This clone was observed a few times. The rearrangement joins TRBV4-1 to TRBJ1-5; D perhaps matches TRBD1 (5 bases). Germline-derived CDR1 and CDR2 are MGHRA and YSYEKL. The CDR3 spans 15 residues. V lost 0 bases and J lost 9, with 15 bases in between. The CDR3 DNA reads TGCGCCAGCAGCCAAGATAGGCAGGGCGTACGGCCCCAGCATTTT. Its translation is CASSQDRQGVRPQHF.

The J gene is TRBJ2-7, the V gene TRBV29-1; D is possibly TRBD2 (6 bases). The CDR3 runs 15 residues. The V and J ends lost 4 bases and 7 bases respectively, with 23 bases between them. Germline values: CDR1 SQVTM, CDR2 ANQGSEA. For the CDR3, the DNA is TGCAGCGTTGCCCCCCGGGCGGGGATACCGGGAGAGCAGTACTTC. Translated, it gives CSVAPRAGIPGEQYF.

The V gene is TRBV11-3, the J gene TRBJ2-3; 8 nucleotides match TRBD2. V shed 5 bases, J shed 3 bases, and the junction held 13 bases outside the gene matches. CDR1 is SGHNT and CDR2 is YENEEA in the germline V gene. The CDR3 has 17 residues. The CDR3 region is CASSLGREAGATDTQYF. The CDR3, as DNA: TGTGCCAGCAGCCTTGGGCGGGAGGCGGGGGCGACAGATACGCAGTATTTT.

Note on this clone: Other DNA variants within this sample encode the same CDR3. The chain employs TRBV7-3 and TRBJ2-3; D not certain. Germline V gives CDR1 SGHTA, CDR2 FQGTGA. V was clipped by 5 bases and J by 2 bases, with 8 bases between them. The CDR3 has 13 residues. The CDR3 region has the DNA TGTGCCAGCAGCCCGAAATCCACAGATACGCAGTATTTT. Its translation is CASSPKSTDTQYF.

The J gene is TRBJ2-1, the V gene TRBV27; 7 bases align to TRBD1. Trimming cost V 7 bases and J 2 bases; bases outside gene matches: 14. CDR1 is MNHEY and CDR2 is SMNVEV in the germline V gene (reference sequence). The CDR3 spans 17 residues. The CDR3, as DNA: TGTGCCAGCATCTTAACAGGGGCCGCCGTAACCTACAATGAGCAGTTCTTC. It is translated as CASILTGAAVTYNEQFF.

This clone occurred once. The CDR3 sequence: CASSVQGAVETQYF. CDR3 bases: TGTGCCAGCAGTGTCCAGGGGGCCGTGGAGACCCAGTACTTC. V usage is TRBV2 and J usage is TRBJ2-5; 8 bases match TRBD1. The CDR3 spans 14 residues. The germline CDR1 and CDR2 sequences are SNHLY and FYNNEI. Trimming took 4 bases from V and 5 from J; bases not matched to a gene: 6.

V usage is TRBV5-1 and J usage is TRBJ2-7; D ambiguous. The V end lost 1 base, the J end lost 2 bases, and 7 bases lay between the germline ends. The length of the CDR3 is 13 residues. Germline CDR1 is SGHRS and CDR2 is YFSETQ. CDR3 DNA: TGCGCCAGCAGCTTGATTCGTCCCTACGAGCAGTACTTC. It encodes CASSLIRPYEQYF.

The V call is TRBV5-5, the J call TRBJ2-1; D is ambiguous. Trimming cost V 4 bases and J 9 bases, with 14 bases left between them. The CDR3 is made up of 13 amino acids. Per the germline V gene, CDR1 is SGHKS and CDR2 is YYEKEE (reference sequence). The CDR3: CASSRLARGEQFF. In DNA, the CDR3 is TGTGCCAGCAGCCGACTGGCGAGAGGTGAGCAGTTCTTC.

V is TRBV19 and J is TRBJ2-4; D possibly matches TRBD1 or TRBD2 (7 bases each). V was pared by 3 bases and J by 2 bases, with 14 bases between. The CDR3 is made up of 16 amino acids. CDR1 and CDR2 (germline): LNHDA, SQIVND (reference sequence). The CDR3 loop reads CASSMGRGRTKNIQYF. The CDR3 region has the DNA TGTGCCAGTAGTATGGGGAGGGGGCGAACCAAAAACATTCAGTACTTC.